The 15 T cell receptor beta chains listed next were all sequenced from one sample in a study of OX40 agonist ivuxolimab in advanced cancers. Produced via immunoSEQ multiplex PCR; TCRdb's table is partial and in-frame only. The sample carries 34,000 or so clones, 80% to 90% recorded once. The sample in question was CD4+ or CD8+ T cells sorted from blood, obtained in a trial of the OX40 agonist ivuxolimab. These receptors were obtained from an adult with an advanced solid tumor such as melanoma, head and neck, liver or kidney cancer.

The chain carries TRBV27 and TRBJ2-2; weak D call: TRBD2 (6 bases). Trimming shortened V by 3 bases and J by 4 bases, and 12 bases separated the two germline ends. There are 15 residues in the CDR3. Germline CDR1 reads MNHEY; CDR2 reads SMNVEV (reference sequence). DNA for the CDR3: TGTGCCAGCAGTTTGGTAGCGGACTTCACCGGGGAGCTGTTTTTT. Its translation is CASSLVADFTGELFF.

V and J are TRBV11-3 and TRBJ2-7, with D perhaps matching TRBD1 (6 bases). V was cut by 4 bases and J by 3 bases, with 13 bases left in between. Germline lookup yields CDR1 SGHNT and CDR2 YENEEA. The CDR3 sequence is 14 residues long. In DNA form, the CDR3 reads TGTGCCAGCAGCTCCCCGGACAGTTACTACGAGCAGTACTTC. Amino acid sequence: CASSSPDSYYEQYF.

In its sample, this clone was seen a few times. This sequence joins TRBV11-2 and TRBJ2-4; perhaps TRBD1 as D (5 bases). Deletions cut 5 bases from V and 6 bases from J, with 14 bases between. This CDR3 has 14 amino acids. The germline V gene encodes CDR1 SGHAT and CDR2 FQNNGV. The CDR3: CASSPPRGRNIQYF. The CDR3 region has the DNA TGTGCCAGCAGCCCCCCAAGGGGTAGAAACATTCAGTACTTC.

The rearrangement joins TRBV2 to TRBJ1-3, with 9 bases that match TRBD1. The CDR3 contains 13 residues. Germline CDR1 reads SNHLY; CDR2 reads FYNNEI. V lost 4 bases, J lost 7 bases, and 2 bases stayed unmatched. The CDR3 is CASSGGQGNTIYF. For the CDR3, the DNA is TGTGCCAGCAGTGGGGGACAGGGCAACACCATATATTTT.

This clone came up a few times. This chain uses TRBV18 with TRBJ2-7, with a possible D match to TRBD2 (5 bases). Germline V gene lookup returns CDR1 KGHSH and CDR2 LQKENI. This CDR3 has 12 amino acids. Trimming pared 3 bases from V and 2 bases from J, leaving 5 bases between. The CDR3 DNA sequence: TGTGCCAGCTCACCCGGGACCTACGAGCAGTACTTC. Amino acid sequence: CASSPGTYEQYF. Together with reference TRBV18 and TRBJ2-7, the CDR3 gives the full variable domain: NAGVMQNPRHLVRRRGQEARLRCSPMKGHSHVYWYRQLPEEGLKFMVYLQKENIIDESGMPKERFSAEFPKEGPSILRIQQVVRGDSAAYFCASSPGTYEQYFGPGTRLTVT.

The CDR3 sequence is CASSLASGGSTDTQYF. DNA of the CDR3: TGCGCCAGCAGCTTGGCTAGCGGGGGAAGCACAGATACGCAGTATTTT. V and J are TRBV5-1 and TRBJ2-3; 10 bases are a match to TRBD2. Losses at the gene ends were 0 bases for V and 0 bases for J; bases not matched to a gene: 1. Germline loops: CDR1 SGHRS, CDR2 YFSETQ. CDR3 length equals 16 residues.

The chain combines TRBV14 with TRBJ1-2; unclear D gene. Trimming took off 4 bases at V and 1 base at J, with 7 bases between the two ends. The germline V gene encodes CDR1 SGHDN and CDR2 FVKESK. The CDR3 extends over 13 amino acids. In DNA, the CDR3 is TGTGCCAGCAGCCTGTTCATTAACTATGGCTACACCTTC. Translation gives CASSLFINYGYTF.

This clone was detected once. The chain is built from TRBV5-1 and TRBJ1-5, with D possibly TRBD1 on 6 matching bases. Looked up from germline, CDR1 is SGHRS and CDR2 is YFSETQ. This CDR3 is built from 14 residues. Trimming removed 3 bases from V and 3 bases from J, with 10 bases in between. The CDR3: CASSSGVANQPQHF. Written as DNA, the CDR3 is TGCGCCAGCAGCTCAGGGGTTGCCAATCAGCCCCAGCATTTT. The full variable domain, completed using reference TRBV5-1 and TRBJ1-5, is KAGVTQTPRYLIKTRGQQVTLSCSPISGHRSVSWYQQTPGQGLQFLFEYFSETQRNKGNFPGRFSGRQFSNSRSEMNVSTLELGDSALYLCASSSGVANQPQHFGDGTRLSIL.

V is TRBV18 and J is TRBJ2-2; 9 bases map to TRBD1. The ends lost 5 bases at V and 5 bases at J; junction bases unmatched: 6. The CDR3 extends over 15 amino acids. From germline, CDR1 is KGHSH and CDR2 LQKENI. The CDR3 sequence: CASSTGTGRTGELFF. The CDR3, as DNA: TGTGCCAGCTCAACCGGGACAGGGCGGACCGGGGAGCTGTTTTTT.

This chain connects TRBV5-1 to TRBJ2-5; the match to TRBD2 covers 8 bases. V dropped 7 bases and J dropped 0; count of bases not matched to a gene: 8. Looked up from germline, CDR1 is SGHRS and CDR2 is YFSETQ. The CDR3 runs to 15 residues. This CDR3 is CASFETSGYQETQYF. CDR3 sequence (DNA): TGCGCCAGCTTCGAAACTAGCGGCTACCAAGAGACCCAGTACTTC.

The chain carries TRBV7-3 and TRBJ2-1, with D uncertain. The CDR3 is 15 amino acids. Germline V gene lookup returns CDR1 SGHTA and CDR2 FQGTGA. The V and J ends lost 4 bases and 0 bases respectively, with 10 bases between them. Here the CDR3 reads CASSSDRSSYNEQFF. As DNA, the CDR3 is TGTGCCAGCAGCTCAGATAGGAGCTCCTACAATGAGCAGTTCTTC.

This clone has more than one count but fewer than ten. CDR3 DNA: TGTGCCAGCAGCCGATCGGAATACGAGCAGTACTTC. It encodes CASSRSEYEQYF. The rearrangement uses TRBV28 and TRBJ2-7, with D uncertain. CDR1 is MDHEN and CDR2 is SYDVKM in the germline V gene. Deletions cut 6 bases from V and 4 bases from J, with 10 bases between. The CDR3 runs 12 residues.

The rearrangement uses TRBV20-1 and TRBJ1-2; 8 bases fit TRBD1. CDR3 size: 11 residues. Trimming cost V 4 bases and J 8 bases; bases outside gene matches: 3. Germline V gives CDR1 DFQATT, CDR2 SNEGSKA (reference sequence). CDR3: CSATRTGGYTF. The CDR3 coding sequence is TGCAGTGCTACTCGGACAGGGGGCTACACCTTC.

The CDR3 DNA follows: TGTGCCACCAGCAGAGGGTGGACTAGCGGGGGGACAAGCACAGATACGCAGTATTTT. This encodes CATSRGWTSGGTSTDTQYF. V usage is TRBV15 and J usage is TRBJ2-3; 14 bases are shared with TRBD2. This CDR3 comprises 19 residues. Unmatched junction bases numbered 6, after V lost 1 base and J lost 0 bases. Germline V gene sequence: CDR1 LNHNV, CDR2 YYDKDF (reference sequence).

V is TRBV6-1 and J is TRBJ1-5; tentatively, D is TRBD1 (5 bases). V lost 7 bases to trimming and J lost 7 bases, with 14 bases between them. This CDR3 region has 13 residues. CDR1 is MNHNS, CDR2 SASEGT, per germline. CDR3 nucleotide sequence: TGTGCCAGCATACGGGGGATGGAACAGCCCCAGCATTTT. This translates into CASIRGMEQPQHF.